This T cell receptor beta chain was sequenced in a study of monozygotic twins with inflammatory bowel disease. Input per TCR library consisted of approximately 4,000 ng of total RNA. TCRdb reanalyzed the 5' RACE reads, giving one entry per CDR3 protein sequence and no DNA. This sample's clone table lists 330,000 or so distinct CDR3 sequences. Regarding this clonotype: Its specificity is not known.

The CDR3 has 14 residues. Germline V gene lookup returns CDR1 DFQATT and CDR2 SNEGSKA (reference sequence). Study-level findings and limits: Limited power may explain why concordant and discordant twins showed no difference in repertoire similarity.

This chain joins TRBV20-1 and TRBJ2-3; TCRdb names TRBD2, which stays unverified in the absence of DNA. The sample was blood. The receptor was isolated from a human donor with ulcerative colitis or Crohn's disease, or a healthy co-twin of an affected twin (not recorded which). CDR3 loop: CSATWREAPDTQYF.